This T cell receptor (beta chain) was sequenced in a study of blood T cell repertoires in COVID-19. Across the study: Acute and convalescent COVID-19 specimens originated in the United States, Italy and Spain.

Profiling relied on immunoSEQ multiplex PCR, and the TCRdb table lists in-frame clones only, not all of them. The sample lists approximately 44,000 clones; around nine tenths were seen once. There are 14 residues in the CDR3. Germline CDR1 and CDR2: SGHNT and YYREEE (reference sequence). J was trimmed by 9 bases and V by 4 bases; bases with no gene match: 7. The clonotype originates from a woman older than 75 with acute or convalescent COVID-19. The chain couples TRBV5-4 to TRBJ2-1; TRBD1 agrees at 10 bases. The sequenced sample consisted of peripheral blood. CDR3 sequence reads: CASSPGTGVGEQFF. As DNA, the CDR3 is TGTGCCAGCAGCCCGGGGACAGGGGTTGGTGAGCAGTTCTTC.